The clone carrying this T cell receptor (beta chain) came up a few times. Its cognate antigen is unknown. Alongside a J-beta primer mix, a sample-barcoded 5' primer served in a second PCR lasting about 7 to 12 cycles. Every cDNA molecule carried a tag from a template-switch adaptor bearing 12 random nucleotides. TCRdb ran MiXCR on the 5' RACE reads and lists one entry per CDR3 protein. The sample carries some 800,000 distinct CDR3 sequences, approximately 44% recorded once. This specimen belongs to a study of blood T cells in healthy people across ages. The CDR3 covers 15 residues. Germline loops: CDR1 KGHSH, CDR2 LQKENI. With 6 bases removed from V and 8 bases from J, the gap between germline ends came to 20 bases. Broader study findings: It was held that the diversity estimates obtained from one million T cells were underestimates. A greater number of naive CD4+ cells and higher diversity distinguished long-lived donors from aged donors.

This chain uses TRBV18 with TRBJ2-1, with D tentatively TRBD2 (5 bases). This clonotype originated in a man in his fifties or sixties in good health. The specimen was blood. CDR3 in amino acids: CASSPTSGVRDEQFF. CDR3 DNA: TGTGCCAGCTCTCCGACCTCCGGGGTCCGGGATGAGCAGTTCTTC.